This TCR beta chain was profiled in a study of CD8 T cells in ankylosing spondylitis. Overall study findings and caveats: Roughly 8 highly homologous variants made up a TCR beta motif that seemed to typify ankylosing spondylitis blood. Matched synovial fluid from ankylosing spondylitis patients was reported to be enriched for disease-linked clones. As for the disease-linked clones, they showed a CD8+ phenotype and occurred at relatively low frequencies in peripheral blood.

Germline CDR1 reads SQVTM; CDR2 reads ANQGSEA. This CDR3 region has 14 residues. V lost 3 bases and J lost 4, with 12 bases in between. Preparation of TCR beta libraries was done by quantitative 5'-RACE with molecular barcodes. MiXCR, run by TCRdb on the 5' RACE reads, gives a single entry per CDR3 protein. Of over 150,000 distinct CDR3 sequences detected, roughly 13% appear once; the ten largest clones hold approximately 15%. This clonotype was found many times. Its antigen remains unidentified. This receptor was identified in a male donor with ankylosing spondylitis or in good health (not recorded which). Sequenced material: blood, either unsorted or a sorted T cell fraction (not recorded which). V is TRBV29-1 and J is TRBJ2-2; tentatively, D is TRBD2 (6 bases). The CDR3 DNA follows: TGCAGCGTTGACGAGGGGACTTTCACCGGGGAGCTGTTTTTT. This sequence encodes CSVDEGTFTGELFF.